These 2 T cell receptor beta chains share one sample of origin, sequenced in a study of vaccination and CD4 T cells after COVID-19. With the Oncomine TCR Beta short-read assay, DNA from cultured CD4+ T cells was sequenced. From the PCR reads, TCRdb called clonotypes with MiXCR, one entry per CDR3 protein. In the table there are 20,000 to 25,000 distinct CDR3 sequences, roughly 43% of which are singletons. Time point indicated: late sampling 161 to 241 days after vaccination in a few convalescent patients. Treatment meaning: approximately nine-day PBMC culture with coronavirus spike peptide pools or control peptides (ViraFEST assay). The antigens for these receptors are not known. The sample consisted of CD4+ T cells from blood, cultured in vitro, taken about 7 months after SARS-CoV-2 vaccination. The receptors were gathered from a human donor who had recovered from COVID-19.

The table lists this clonotype with a few counts. CDR3 nucleotide sequence: TGTGCCACCAGTGATTCACGGTGGGACAGGAGGTATGGCTACACCTTC. It specifies CATSDSRWDRRYGYTF. This chain uses TRBV24-1 with TRBJ1-2; 8 positions agree with TRBD1. J lost 5 bases, V lost 2 bases, and 9 bases had no gene match. The CDR3 loop spans 16 amino acids. Germline loops: CDR1 KGHDR, CDR2 SFDVKD.

This clonotype was counted only a few times. The CDR3 loop reads CSAHQETQYF. The DNA of the CDR3 is TGCAGTGCCCACCAAGAGACCCAGTACTTC. The chain has TRBV20-1 and TRBJ2-5; D is uncertain. Germline V lookup: CDR1 DFQATT, CDR2 SNEGSKA (reference sequence). The germline V and J ends were trimmed by 6 bases and 0 bases, with 2 bases remaining between them. The CDR3 spans 10 residues.